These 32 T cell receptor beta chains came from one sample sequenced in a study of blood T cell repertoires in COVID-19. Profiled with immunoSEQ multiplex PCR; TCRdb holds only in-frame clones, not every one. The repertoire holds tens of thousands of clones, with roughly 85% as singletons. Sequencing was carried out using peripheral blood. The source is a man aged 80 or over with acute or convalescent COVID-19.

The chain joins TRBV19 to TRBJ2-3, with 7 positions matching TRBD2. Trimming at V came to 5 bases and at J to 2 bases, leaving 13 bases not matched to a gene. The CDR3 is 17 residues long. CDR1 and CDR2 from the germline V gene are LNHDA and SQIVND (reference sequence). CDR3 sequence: CASSSPRTSPFTDTQYF. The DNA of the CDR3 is TGTGCCAGTAGTTCGCCACGGACTAGTCCTTTCACAGATACGCAGTATTTT.

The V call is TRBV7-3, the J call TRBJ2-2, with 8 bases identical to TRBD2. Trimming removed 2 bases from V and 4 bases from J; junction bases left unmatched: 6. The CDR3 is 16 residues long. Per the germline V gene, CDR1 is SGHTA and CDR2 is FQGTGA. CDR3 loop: CASSLDGGATTGELFF. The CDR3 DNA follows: TGTGCCAGCAGCTTAGACGGGGGGGCTACCACCGGGGAGCTGTTTTTT. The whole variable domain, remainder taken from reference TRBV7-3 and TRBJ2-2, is GAGVSQTPSNKVTEKGKYVELRCDPISGHTALYWYRQSLGQGPEFLIYFQGTGAADDSGLPNDRFFAVRPEGSVSTLKIQRTERGDSAVYLCASSLDGGATTGELFFGEGSRLTVL.

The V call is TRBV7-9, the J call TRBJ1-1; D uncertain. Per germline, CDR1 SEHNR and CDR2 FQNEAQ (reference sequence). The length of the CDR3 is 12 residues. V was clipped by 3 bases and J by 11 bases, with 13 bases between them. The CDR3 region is CASSFSEREAFF. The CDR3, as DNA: TGTGCCAGCAGCTTCTCGGAGCGGGAGGCTTTCTTT.

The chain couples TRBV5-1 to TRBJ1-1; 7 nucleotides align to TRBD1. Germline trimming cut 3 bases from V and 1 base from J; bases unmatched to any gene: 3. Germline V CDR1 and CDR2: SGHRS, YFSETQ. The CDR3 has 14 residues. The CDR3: CASSSGQPNTEAFF. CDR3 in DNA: TGCGCCAGCAGCTCGGGACAGCCGAACACTGAAGCTTTCTTT.

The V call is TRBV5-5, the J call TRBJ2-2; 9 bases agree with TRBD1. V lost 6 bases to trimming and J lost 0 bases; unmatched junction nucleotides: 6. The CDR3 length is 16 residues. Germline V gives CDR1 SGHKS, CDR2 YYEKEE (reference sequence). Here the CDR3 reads CASTLRQGANTGELFF. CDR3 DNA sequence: TGTGCCAGCACCCTAAGACAGGGGGCGAACACCGGGGAGCTGTTTTTT.

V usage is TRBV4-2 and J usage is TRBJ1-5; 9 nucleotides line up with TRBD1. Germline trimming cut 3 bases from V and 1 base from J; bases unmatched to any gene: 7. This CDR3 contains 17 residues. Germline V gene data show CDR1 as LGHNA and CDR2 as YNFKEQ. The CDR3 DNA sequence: TGTGCCAGCAGCCAGGGACAGGGATTAGAGAGCAATCAGCCCCAGCATTTT. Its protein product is CASSQGQGLESNQPQHF.

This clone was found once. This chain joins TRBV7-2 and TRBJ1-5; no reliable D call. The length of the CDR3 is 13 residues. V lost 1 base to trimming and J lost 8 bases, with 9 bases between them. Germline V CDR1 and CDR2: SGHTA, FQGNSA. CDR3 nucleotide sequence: TGTGCCAGCAGCTTAGAAGACATGAAGCCCCAGCATTTT. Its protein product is CASSLEDMKPQHF.

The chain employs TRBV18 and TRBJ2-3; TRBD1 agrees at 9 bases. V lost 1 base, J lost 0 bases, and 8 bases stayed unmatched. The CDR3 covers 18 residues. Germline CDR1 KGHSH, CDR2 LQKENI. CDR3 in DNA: TGTGCCAGCTCACCACTTCGACAGGGGGGATTTAGCACAGATACGCAGTATTTT. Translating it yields CASSPLRQGGFSTDTQYF.

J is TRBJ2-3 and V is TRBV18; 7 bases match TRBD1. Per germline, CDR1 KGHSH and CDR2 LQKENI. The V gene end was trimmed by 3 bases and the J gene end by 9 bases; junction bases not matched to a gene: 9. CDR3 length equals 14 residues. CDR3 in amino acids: CASSPGLQGDTQYF. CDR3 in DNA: TGTGCCAGCTCACCGGGGCTGCAGGGGGACACGCAGTATTTT.

In DNA, the CDR3 is TGCAGCGTTGCTGAGGACAGCGGTCAAGTGGCCCAGTACTTC. It translates to CSVAEDSGQVAQYF. The genes are TRBV29-1 and TRBJ2-5, with D possibly TRBD1 on 6 matching bases. CDR3 length: 14 amino acids. The ends were cut back, 4 bases at V and 9 bases at J, with 21 bases in the middle. CDR1 is SQVTM, CDR2 ANQGSEA, per germline.

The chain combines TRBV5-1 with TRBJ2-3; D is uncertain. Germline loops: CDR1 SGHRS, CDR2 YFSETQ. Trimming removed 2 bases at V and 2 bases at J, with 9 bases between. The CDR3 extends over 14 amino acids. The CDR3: CASSFVTNTDTQYF. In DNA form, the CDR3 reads TGCGCCAGCAGCTTCGTCACTAACACAGATACGCAGTATTTT. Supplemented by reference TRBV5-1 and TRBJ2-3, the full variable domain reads KAGVTQTPRYLIKTRGQQVTLSCSPISGHRSVSWYQQTPGQGLQFLFEYFSETQRNKGNFPGRFSGRQFSNSRSEMNVSTLELGDSALYLCASSFVTNTDTQYFGPGTRLTVL.

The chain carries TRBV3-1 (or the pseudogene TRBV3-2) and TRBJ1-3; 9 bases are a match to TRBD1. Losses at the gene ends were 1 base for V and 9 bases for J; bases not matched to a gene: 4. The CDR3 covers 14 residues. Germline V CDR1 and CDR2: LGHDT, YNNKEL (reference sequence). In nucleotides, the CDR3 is TGTGCCAGCAGCCAAGGGGACAGGGTAATCACCATATATTTT. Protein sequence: CASSQGDRVITIYF.

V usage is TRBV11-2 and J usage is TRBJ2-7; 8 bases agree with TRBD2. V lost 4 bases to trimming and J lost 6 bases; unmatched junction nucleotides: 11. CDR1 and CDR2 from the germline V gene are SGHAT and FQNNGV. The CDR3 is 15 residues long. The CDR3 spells CASSSLTSGAGEQYF. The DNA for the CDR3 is TGTGCCAGCAGCTCCCTCACTAGCGGCGCAGGCGAGCAGTACTTC.

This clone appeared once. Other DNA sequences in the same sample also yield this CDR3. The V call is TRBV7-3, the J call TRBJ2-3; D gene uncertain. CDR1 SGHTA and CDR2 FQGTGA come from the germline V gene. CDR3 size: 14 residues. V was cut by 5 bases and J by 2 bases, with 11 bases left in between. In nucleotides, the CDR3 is TGTGCCAGCAGCCCCGGCGGCTCCACAGATACGCAGTATTTT. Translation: CASSPGGSTDTQYF.

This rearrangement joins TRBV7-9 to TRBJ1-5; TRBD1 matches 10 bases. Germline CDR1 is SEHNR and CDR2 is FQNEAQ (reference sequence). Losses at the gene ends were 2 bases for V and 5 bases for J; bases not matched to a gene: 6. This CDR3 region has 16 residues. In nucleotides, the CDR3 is TGTGCCAGCAGCTTATCTGGACAGGGGGTAGATCAGCCCCAGCATTTT. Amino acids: CASSLSGQGVDQPQHF.

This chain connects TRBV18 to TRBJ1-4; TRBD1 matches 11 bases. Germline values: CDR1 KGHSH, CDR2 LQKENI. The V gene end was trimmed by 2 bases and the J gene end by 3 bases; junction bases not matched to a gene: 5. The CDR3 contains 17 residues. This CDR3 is CASSPEGQGAANEKLFF. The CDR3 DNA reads TGTGCCAGCTCACCAGAAGGACAGGGGGCGGCTAATGAAAAACTGTTTTTT.

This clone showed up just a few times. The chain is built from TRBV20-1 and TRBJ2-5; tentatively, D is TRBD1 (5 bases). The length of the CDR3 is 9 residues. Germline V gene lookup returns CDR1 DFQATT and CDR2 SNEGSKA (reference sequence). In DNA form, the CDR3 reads TGCAGAGCAGGGGAGACCCAGTACTTC. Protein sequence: CRAGETQYF.

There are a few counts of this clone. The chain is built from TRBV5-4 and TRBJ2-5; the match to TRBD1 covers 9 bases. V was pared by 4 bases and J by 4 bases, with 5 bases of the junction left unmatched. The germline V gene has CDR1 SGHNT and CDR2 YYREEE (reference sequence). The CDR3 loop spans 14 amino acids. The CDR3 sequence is CASSPWTGVETQYF. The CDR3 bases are TGTGCCAGCAGCCCTTGGACAGGGGTAGAGACCCAGTACTTC.

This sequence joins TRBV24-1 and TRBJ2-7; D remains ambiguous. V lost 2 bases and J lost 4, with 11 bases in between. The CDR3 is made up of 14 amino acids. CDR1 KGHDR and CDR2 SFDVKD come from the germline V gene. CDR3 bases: TGTGCCACCAGTGATTCAATGGGCCAATACGAGCAGTACTTC. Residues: CATSDSMGQYEQYF.

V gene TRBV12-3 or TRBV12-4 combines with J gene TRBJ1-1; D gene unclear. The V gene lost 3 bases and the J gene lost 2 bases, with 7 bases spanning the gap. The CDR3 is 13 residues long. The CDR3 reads CASSFEGNTEAFF. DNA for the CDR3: TGTGCCAGCAGTTTTGAGGGAAACACTGAAGCTTTCTTT.

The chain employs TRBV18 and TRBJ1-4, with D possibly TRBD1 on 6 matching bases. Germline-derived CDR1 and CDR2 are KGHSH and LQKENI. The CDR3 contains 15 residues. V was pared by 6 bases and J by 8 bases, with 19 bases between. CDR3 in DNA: TGTGCCAGCTCGCAGAGAGGGGGGGAGAAGGAAAAACTGTTTTTT. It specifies CASSQRGGEKEKLFF. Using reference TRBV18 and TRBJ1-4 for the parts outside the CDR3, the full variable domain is NAGVMQNPRHLVRRRGQEARLRCSPMKGHSHVYWYRQLPEEGLKFMVYLQKENIIDESGMPKERFSAEFPKEGPSILRIQQVVRGDSAAYFCASSQRGGEKEKLFFGSGTQLSVL.

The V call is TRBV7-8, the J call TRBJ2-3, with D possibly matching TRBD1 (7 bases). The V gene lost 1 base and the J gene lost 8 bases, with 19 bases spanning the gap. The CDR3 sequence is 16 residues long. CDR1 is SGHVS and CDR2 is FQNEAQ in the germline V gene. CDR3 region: CASSLVRPTGRSTQYF. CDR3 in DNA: TGTGCCAGCAGCTTAGTAAGGCCGACAGGGAGGTCTACGCAGTATTTT. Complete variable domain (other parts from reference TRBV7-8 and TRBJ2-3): GAGVSQSPRYKVAKRGQDVALRCDPISGHVSLFWYQQALGQGPEFLTYFQNEAQLDKSGLPSDRFFAERPEGSVSTLKIQRTQQEDSAVYLCASSLVRPTGRSTQYFGPGTRLTVL.

CDR3 sequence reads: CASSAYRGEMNTEAFF. The CDR3 DNA sequence: TGTGCCAGCAGCGCCTACAGGGGGGAGATGAACACTGAAGCTTTCTTT. The V call is TRBV9, the J call TRBJ1-1, with TRBD1 matching 8 bases. This CDR3 spans 16 amino acids. Germline V gene lookup returns CDR1 SGDLS and CDR2 YYNGEE. Germline trimming cut 3 bases from V and 0 bases from J; bases unmatched to any gene: 7.

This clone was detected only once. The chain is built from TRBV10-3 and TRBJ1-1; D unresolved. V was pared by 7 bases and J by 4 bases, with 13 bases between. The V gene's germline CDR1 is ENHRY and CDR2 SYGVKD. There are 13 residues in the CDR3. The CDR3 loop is CAIITEYGTEAFF. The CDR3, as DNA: TGTGCCATCATAACAGAGTACGGCACTGAAGCTTTCTTT.

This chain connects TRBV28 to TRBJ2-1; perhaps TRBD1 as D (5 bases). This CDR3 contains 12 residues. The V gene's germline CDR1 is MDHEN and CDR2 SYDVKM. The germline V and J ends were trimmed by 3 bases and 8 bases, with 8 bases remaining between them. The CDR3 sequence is CASSLAGYEQFF. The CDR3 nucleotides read TGTGCCAGCAGTTTGGCAGGGTATGAGCAGTTCTTC.

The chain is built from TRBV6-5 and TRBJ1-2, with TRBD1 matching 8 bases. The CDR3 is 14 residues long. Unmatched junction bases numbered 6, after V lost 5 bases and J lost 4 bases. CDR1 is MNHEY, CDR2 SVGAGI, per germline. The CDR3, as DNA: TGTGCCAGCAGTAAGGGACAGGTCATCTATGGCTACACCTTC. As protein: CASSKGQVIYGYTF.

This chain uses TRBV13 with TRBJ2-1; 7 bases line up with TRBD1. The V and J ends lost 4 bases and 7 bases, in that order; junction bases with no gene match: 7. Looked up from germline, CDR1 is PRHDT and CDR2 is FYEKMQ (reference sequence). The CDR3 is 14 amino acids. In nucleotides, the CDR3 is TGTGCCAGCAGCTCTGGGACAGATACTAATGAGCAGTTCTTC. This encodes CASSSGTDTNEQFF.

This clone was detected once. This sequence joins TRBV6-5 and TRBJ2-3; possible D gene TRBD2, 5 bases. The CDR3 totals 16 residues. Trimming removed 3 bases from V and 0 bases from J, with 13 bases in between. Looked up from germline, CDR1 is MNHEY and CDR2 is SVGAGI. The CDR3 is CASSYLTGFSTDTQYF. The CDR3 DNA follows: TGTGCCAGCAGTTATCTAACGGGGTTTAGCACAGATACGCAGTATTTT.

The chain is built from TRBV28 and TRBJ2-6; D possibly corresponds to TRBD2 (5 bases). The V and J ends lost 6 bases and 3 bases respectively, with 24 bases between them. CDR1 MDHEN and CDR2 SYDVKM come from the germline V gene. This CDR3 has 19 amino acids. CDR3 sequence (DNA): TGTGCCAGCAGCCCTGTGGGCCCCCGAGGGTTGGATGGGGCCAACGTCCTGACTTTC. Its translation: CASSPVGPRGLDGANVLTF.

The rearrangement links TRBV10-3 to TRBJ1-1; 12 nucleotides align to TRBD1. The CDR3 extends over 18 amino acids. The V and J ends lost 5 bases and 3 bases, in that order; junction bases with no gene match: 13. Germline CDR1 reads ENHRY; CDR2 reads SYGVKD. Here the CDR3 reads CAISPRRAGQGADTEAFF. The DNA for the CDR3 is TGTGCCATCAGTCCTAGAAGAGCGGGACAGGGGGCTGACACTGAAGCTTTCTTT.

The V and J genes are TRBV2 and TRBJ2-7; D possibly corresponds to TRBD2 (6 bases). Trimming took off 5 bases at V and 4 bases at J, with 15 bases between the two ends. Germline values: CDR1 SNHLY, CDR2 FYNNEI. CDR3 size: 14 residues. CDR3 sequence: CASSPSVGAYEQYF. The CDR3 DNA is TGTGCCAGCAGTCCTAGCGTAGGAGCATACGAGCAGTACTTC.

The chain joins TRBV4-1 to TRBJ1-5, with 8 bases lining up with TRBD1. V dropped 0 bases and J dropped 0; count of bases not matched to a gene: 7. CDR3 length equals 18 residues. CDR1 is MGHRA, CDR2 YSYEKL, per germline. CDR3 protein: CASSQDRRGLGSNQPQHF. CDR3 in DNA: TGCGCCAGCAGCCAAGACCGCAGGGGGCTGGGTAGCAATCAGCCCCAGCATTTT.